This note documents a single T cell receptor beta chain sequence. The antigen is not known. This sample stems from a study of identifying expanded T cells in peripheral blood. General observations from the study: Technical replicates showed roughly 1.2 changed clones; two weeks approximately 15; four weeks 19.

This table comes from immunoSEQ multiplex PCR, and its TCRdb copy is limited to in-frame clones, with some not included. This sample yields roughly 78,000 clones, of which 85% to 90% are seen a single time; 3% to 4% belongs to the top ten. The CDR3 spans 14 residues. Germline loops: CDR1 SEHNR, CDR2 FQNEAQ (reference sequence). Trimming shortened V by 1 base and J by 1 base, and 7 bases separated the two germline ends. The receptor's source is a person between 18 and 69 years old in good health. The rearrangement links TRBV7-9 to TRBJ2-5, with D hard to call. The sequencing input was blood. Written as DNA, the CDR3 is TGTGCCAGCAGCTTAGTTGGGCTCCAAGAGACCCAGTACTTC. This gives the protein CASSLVGLQETQYF. The entire variable domain, with the rest obtained from reference TRBV7-9 and TRBJ2-5, is as follows: DTGVSQNPRHKITKRGQNVTFRCDPISEHNRLYWYRQTLGQGPEFLTYFQNEAQLEKSRLLSDRFSAERPKGSFSTLEIQRTEQGDSAMYLCASSLVGLQETQYFGPGTRLLVL.